A few counts support the clone carrying this T cell receptor beta chain. Its cognate antigen is unknown. The data stem from a study of cytomegalovirus exposure and HLA in healthy donors. Study results and caveats: Certain sequence variants were highly shared and formed a cluster, and this cluster was likely a sequencing artifact.

Trimming removed 3 bases from V and 11 bases from J, with 22 bases in between. Germline V lookup: CDR1 SNHLY, CDR2 FYNNEI. The CDR3 is 15 amino acids. 13 Jbeta primers and 60 Vbeta primers were used for the PCR. The repertoire was sequenced with immunoSEQ multiplex PCR; TCRdb's copy has only in-frame clones and lacks some. In the table there are over 100,000 clones, around 80% of which are singletons. The chain combines TRBV2 with TRBJ1-1, with a possible D match to TRBD1 (5 bases). This clonotype was obtained from a man aged 30 to 39 in good health and CMV-seropositive. The sample taken for sequencing was PBMCs. CDR3 nucleotides: TGTGCCAGCAGTGACGGGGGTAGGTCGTGGGGAACTGCTTTCTTT. Residues: CASSDGGRSWGTAFF.